Sequencing of this TCR beta chain was carried out in a study of spatial heterogeneity in lung cancer. TCRdb re-called the 5' RACE reads through MiXCR, storing one row per CDR3 protein. The data contain approximately 17,000 distinct CDR3 sequences, 19% of them singletons. This sample's time point: blood at routine non-recurrence follow-up after resection. This clonotype was seen a few times. The CDR3 consists of 14 residues. J gave up 5 bases and V 5 bases, and 4 bases lay outside the gene matches. The germline CDR1 and CDR2 sequences are ENHRY and SYGVKD. The rearrangement uses TRBV10-3 and TRBJ2-5; 11 nucleotides align to TRBD1. The TCR comes from a male donor with early-stage non-small cell lung cancer. The starting material was PBMCs, obtained at follow-up. Here the CDR3 reads CAISRTGGEETQYF. The CDR3 nucleotides read TGTGCCATCAGTCGGACAGGGGGCGAGGAGACCCAGTACTTC.